The 22 T cell receptor beta chains below all came from one sample that was sequenced in a study of OX40 agonist ivuxolimab in advanced cancers. Clones were sequenced by immunoSEQ multiplex PCR, and TCRdb holds only the in-frame ones, with some missing. Of 45,000 to 55,000 clones listed, 88% are singletons. Material: CD4+ or CD8+ T cells sorted from blood, obtained in a trial of the OX40 agonist ivuxolimab. These TCRs come from an adult with an advanced solid tumor such as melanoma, head and neck, liver or kidney cancer.

This clone was seen only once. The V gene is TRBV6-5, the J gene TRBJ2-3, with D possibly being TRBD1 (5 bases). Trimming removed 4 bases from V and 3 bases from J, with 8 bases in between. The CDR3 runs to 13 residues. Germline V lookup: CDR1 MNHEY, CDR2 SVGAGI. The CDR3 protein is CASSLTVTDTQYF. In DNA, the CDR3 is TGTGCCAGCAGTTTGACAGTTACAGATACGCAGTATTTT.

V and J are TRBV19 and TRBJ1-2, with D unresolved. V lost 5 bases and J 0 bases, leaving 10 bases between the germline ends. This CDR3 spans 14 amino acids. The germline CDR1 and CDR2 sequences are LNHDA and SQIVND (reference sequence). The CDR3 DNA reads TGTGCCAGTAGTCCGCAAGGGACTAACTATGGCTACACCTTC. Its translation: CASSPQGTNYGYTF.

This chain uses TRBV2 with TRBJ1-1, with D hard to call. The V end lost 3 bases, the J end lost 5 bases, and 16 bases lay between the germline ends. Germline V CDR1 and CDR2: SNHLY, FYNNEI. The CDR3 runs 15 residues. The CDR3 sequence is CASSDLSPVQTEAFF. CDR3 nucleotide sequence: TGTGCCAGCAGTGATCTCTCCCCGGTACAGACTGAAGCTTTCTTT.

CDR3 coding DNA: TGTGCCAGCAGCTCAGGACTAGCGGGATCTAGCACAGATACGCAGTATTTT. It translates to CASSSGLAGSSTDTQYF. The V call is TRBV7-6, the J call TRBJ2-3, with TRBD2 identical over 12 bases. Germline loops: CDR1 SGHVS, CDR2 FNYEAQ. The CDR3 spans 17 residues. V trimming: 4 bases; J trimming: 0 bases; junction bases outside the gene matches: 5.

The rearrangement joins TRBV5-5 to TRBJ2-5, with TRBD1 matching over 9 bases. The CDR3 has 16 residues. Trimming removed 1 base from V and 4 bases from J; junction bases left unmatched: 8. Germline CDR1 SGHKS, CDR2 YYEKEE (reference sequence). The CDR3 reads CASSLWGQGAGETQYF. The DNA of the CDR3 is TGTGCCAGCAGCTTGTGGGGACAGGGCGCTGGAGAGACCCAGTACTTC.

This clone was seen a single time. The J gene is TRBJ2-7, the V gene TRBV7-2; D is possibly TRBD1 or TRBD2 (7 bases each). The CDR3 extends over 14 amino acids. CDR1 is SGHTA and CDR2 is FQGNSA in the germline V gene. The V gene lost 3 bases and the J gene lost 9 bases, with 18 bases spanning the gap. CDR3 sequence: CASSLGGTARVQYF. CDR3 bases: TGTGCCAGCAGCTTGGGGGGGACAGCGAGGGTGCAGTACTTC.

This chain links TRBV18 with TRBJ1-4; D uncertain. CDR1 is KGHSH and CDR2 is LQKENI in the germline V gene. The CDR3 totals 16 residues. V was pared by 2 bases and J by 0 bases, with 10 bases between. The CDR3 loop is CASSPGEAATNEKLFF. CDR3 in DNA: TGTGCCAGCTCACCAGGGGAGGCGGCAACTAATGAAAAACTGTTTTTT.

The chain recombines TRBV18 with TRBJ1-2; TRBD1 agrees at 8 bases. With 3 bases clipped from V and 7 bases from J, the junction kept 7 bases outside the gene matches. The CDR3 covers 14 residues. CDR1 is KGHSH, CDR2 LQKENI, per germline. In DNA form, the CDR3 reads TGTGCCAGCTCACCTGGACAGGGCGGGCGTGGCTACACCTTC. Its translation is CASSPGQGGRGYTF.

Only one count was recorded for this clone. The chain combines TRBV6-5 with TRBJ2-2; D unresolved. The germline V gene has CDR1 MNHEY and CDR2 SVGAGI. V was cut by 2 bases and J by 6 bases, with 13 bases left in between. This CDR3 region has 15 residues. Here the CDR3 reads CASSYESLGSGELFF. CDR3 coding DNA: TGTGCCAGCAGTTACGAGTCCCTCGGTTCCGGGGAGCTGTTTTTT.

The chain couples TRBV6-1 to TRBJ1-5, with unresolved D. The CDR3 runs 13 residues. Germline V gene data show CDR1 as MNHNS and CDR2 as SASEGT. V gave up 1 base and J gave up 12 bases, with 13 bases separating them. DNA of the CDR3: TGTGCCAGCAGTGAAGTTGCCAGTCTGAGCCAGCATTTT. The encoded protein is CASSEVASLSQHF.

The chain joins TRBV2 to TRBJ1-5; tentative D call: TRBD1 (6 bases). CDR1 is SNHLY, CDR2 FYNNEI, per germline. This CDR3 contains 15 residues. Trimming stripped 6 bases from V and 4 bases from J, with 16 bases between. The CDR3 DNA is TGTGCCAGCAGGAGGGACATCTTTCCTAATCAGCCCCAGCATTTT. Residues: CASRRDIFPNQPQHF. Variable domain in full (rest from reference TRBV2 and TRBJ1-5): EPEVTQTPSHQVTQMGQEVILRCVPISNHLYFYWYRQILGQKVEFLVSFYNNEISEKSEIFDDQFSVERPDGSNFTLKIRSTKLEDSAMYFCASRRDIFPNQPQHFGDGTRLSIL.

A single count supports this clone. This chain joins TRBV29-1 and TRBJ1-6; tentative D call: TRBD1 (5 bases). The CDR3 length is 13 residues. The germline V and J ends were trimmed by 5 bases and 9 bases, with 14 bases remaining between them. The germline V gene has CDR1 SQVTM and CDR2 ANQGSEA. Written as DNA, the CDR3 is TGCAGCGTTTCAACAGGAGTGGGTTCACCCCTCCACTTT. This gives the protein CSVSTGVGSPLHF.

The chain has TRBV15 and TRBJ1-4; 8 positions agree with TRBD1. V gave up 1 base and J gave up 7 bases; unmatched junction bases: 8. The length of the CDR3 is 16 residues. CDR1 is LNHNV and CDR2 is YYDKDF in the germline V gene (reference sequence). The CDR3 DNA sequence: TGTGCCACCAGCAGAGTTTCAGCAGGGGGCGGTGAAAAACTGTTTTTT. The encoded protein is CATSRVSAGGGEKLFF.

The V gene is TRBV10-3, the J gene TRBJ2-3, with D perhaps given as TRBD1 or TRBD2 (5 bases each). V lost 5 bases to trimming and J lost 4 bases, with 10 bases between them. This CDR3 region has 13 residues. The germline CDR1 and CDR2 sequences are ENHRY and SYGVKD. CDR3 residues: CAISRDLADTQYF. The CDR3 region has the DNA TGTGCCATCAGTCGGGACCTCGCAGATACGCAGTATTTT.

The V and J genes are TRBV4-1 and TRBJ2-1; 11 positions match TRBD2. V shed 1 base, J shed 7 bases, and the junction held 6 bases outside the gene matches. The CDR3 covers 16 residues. Per germline, CDR1 MGHRA and CDR2 YSYEKL. This CDR3 reads CASSQGPSGGWNEQFF. The CDR3 DNA is TGCGCCAGCAGCCAAGGCCCTAGCGGGGGGTGGAATGAGCAGTTCTTC.

CDR3 amino acids: CASSLAVGYAEAFF. The CDR3 DNA reads TGTGCCAGCAGCTTAGCCGTAGGGTACGCTGAAGCTTTCTTT. The chain uses TRBV7-2 and TRBJ1-1; no reliable D call. CDR1 and CDR2 from the germline V gene are SGHTA and FQGNSA. V gave up 0 bases and J gave up 6 bases, with 11 bases separating them. The CDR3 is made up of 14 amino acids.

The rearrangement joins TRBV2 to TRBJ2-3, with 9 positions matching TRBD2. The germline gives CDR1 SNHLY, CDR2 FYNNEI. The CDR3 has 14 residues. V trimming: 6 bases; J trimming: 3 bases; junction bases outside the gene matches: 4. CDR3: CASRPSGGTDTQYF. The CDR3 nucleotides are TGTGCCAGCAGACCCAGCGGGGGGACAGATACGCAGTATTTT.

The J gene is TRBJ2-7, the V gene TRBV10-2; 10 positions agree with TRBD1. The CDR3 consists of 15 residues. V lost 1 base, J lost 4 bases, and 4 bases stayed unmatched. Germline V CDR1 and CDR2: WSHSY, SAAADI. The CDR3 nucleotides read TGCGCCAGCAGTGAGTTAGGACAGGGGGTTTACGAGCAGTACTTC. Its translation is CASSELGQGVYEQYF.

To note about this clone: One end of the junction fails to match germline, which may point to a read error. The chain recombines TRBV4-1 with TRBJ2-3, with 8 positions matching TRBD2. CDR3 length: 17 residues. Germline-derived CDR1 and CDR2 are MGHRA and YSYEKL. In DNA, the CDR3 is TGCGCCAGCAGCCAAGATGAGTCCAGCGGGAGCAAAGATACGCAGTATTTT. The encoded protein is CASSQDESSGSKDTQYF.

The chain carries TRBV28 and TRBJ1-2; no definite D call. The ends were cut back, 2 bases at V and 8 bases at J, with 15 bases in the middle. CDR3 length equals 14 residues. Germline V CDR1 and CDR2: MDHEN, SYDVKM. CDR3 residues: CASSLQGLMWGYTF. The CDR3 nucleotides read TGTGCCAGCAGTTTACAAGGCCTTATGTGGGGCTACACCTTC.

This chain connects TRBV7-2 to TRBJ1-2; no clear D. The CDR3 has 12 amino acids. The germline gives CDR1 SGHTA, CDR2 FQGNSA. V was clipped by 5 bases and J by 7 bases, with 11 bases between them. CDR3 residues: CASSEVRTGYTF. For the CDR3, the DNA is TGTGCCAGCAGCGAAGTTAGGACTGGCTACACCTTC.

The V gene is TRBV5-1, the J gene TRBJ2-5; TRBD1 or TRBD2 may be the D gene (5 bases each). V lost 5 bases, J lost 4 bases, and 24 bases lay in between. Germline V lookup: CDR1 SGHRS, CDR2 YFSETQ. This CDR3 is built from 17 residues. As DNA, the CDR3 is TGCGCCAGCAGTTGGGGGACGAGTCCTCCGGCATTAGAGACCCAGTACTTC. This translates into CASSWGTSPPALETQYF. The full variable domain, its missing parts supplied by reference TRBV5-1 and TRBJ2-5, is KAGVTQTPRYLIKTRGQQVTLSCSPISGHRSVSWYQQTPGQGLQFLFEYFSETQRNKGNFPGRFSGRQFSNSRSEMNVSTLELGDSALYLCASSWGTSPPALETQYFGPGTRLLVL.